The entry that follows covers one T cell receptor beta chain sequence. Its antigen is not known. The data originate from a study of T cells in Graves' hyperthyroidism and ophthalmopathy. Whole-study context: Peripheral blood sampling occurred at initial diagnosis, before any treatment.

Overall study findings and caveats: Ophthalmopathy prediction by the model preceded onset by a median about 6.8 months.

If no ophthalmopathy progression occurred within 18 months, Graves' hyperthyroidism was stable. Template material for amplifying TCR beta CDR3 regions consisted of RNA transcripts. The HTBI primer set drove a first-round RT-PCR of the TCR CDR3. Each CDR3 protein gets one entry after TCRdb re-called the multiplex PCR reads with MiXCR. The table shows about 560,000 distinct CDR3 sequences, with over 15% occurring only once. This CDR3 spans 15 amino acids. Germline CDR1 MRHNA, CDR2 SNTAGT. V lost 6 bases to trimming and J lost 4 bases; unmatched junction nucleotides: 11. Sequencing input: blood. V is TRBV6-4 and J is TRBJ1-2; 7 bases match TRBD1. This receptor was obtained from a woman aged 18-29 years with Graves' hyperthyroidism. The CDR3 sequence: CASRKTKGQIYGYTF. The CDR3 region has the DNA TGTGCCAGCAGAAAGACTAAGGGACAGATCTATGGCTACACCTTC.